This is a list of T cell receptor beta chains from one sample in a study of T cell responses to AZD1222 COVID-19 vaccine. The protocol was immunoSEQ multiplex PCR, while the TCRdb copy is restricted to in-frame clones and leaves out a portion. In the table there are 95,000 or so clones, just under 90% of which are singletons. This material consisted of peripheral blood, taken on day 0 of MenACWY control vaccination. The receptor source for this set is an adult in good health. Each CDR3 is given with its conserved first and last residue. The D gene is left open where the match is weak. Size is omitted from some rows. Given values are once, few, many or a class for expanded clones.

TRBV11-2	TRBJ2-1	medium-sized	NA	TGTGCCAGCAGTTTCAATCCGGCGGGGTACAATGAGCAGTTCTTC	CASSFNPAGYNEQFF
TRBV11-3	TRBJ1-4	NA	NA	TGTGCCAGCAGCTTAGCAGAGGGAGTTGAAAAACTGTTTTTT	CASSLAEGVEKLFF
TRBV6-6	TRBJ1-5	NA	TRBD1	TGTGCCAGCAGGAAATTTACAGGGGACCAGCCCCAGCATTTT	CASRKFTGDQPQHF
TRBV5-1	TRBJ2-7	NA	NA	TGCGCCAGCAGCTTGGAGGGACTAGGGGGCTTGGAGCAGTACTTC	CASSLEGLGGLEQYF
TRBV6-5	TRBJ1-5	NA	NA	TGTGCCAGCAGTCCATCGGTGGGGTGGCAGCCCCAGCATTTT	CASSPSVGWQPQHF
TRBV5-1	TRBJ2-7	NA	TRBD2	TGCGCCAGCAGCTTGGCCGAATCTAGCGGGGTAAGCTCCTACGAGCAGTACTTC	CASSLAESSGVSSYEQYF
TRBV4-1	TRBJ2-7	NA	NA	TGCGCCAGCAGCCAAGATCTGGCTAGCTACGAGCAGTACTTC	CASSQDLASYEQYF
TRBV7-8	TRBJ1-5	NA	TRBD1	TGTGCCAGCAGCTCCCCAGGGGGCTTCTCTCAGCCCCAGCATTTT	CASSSPGGFSQPQHF
TRBV6-2/TRBV6-3	TRBJ1-5	NA	NA	TGTGCCAGCAGTTATTTTCGACAGAGAGATAGCAATCAGCCCCAGCATTTT	CASSYFRQRDSNQPQHF
TRBV19	TRBJ2-2	NA	NA	TGTGCCAGCATGCCAGGGGGGGGCTTGGTCGGGGAGCTGTTTTTT	CASMPGGGLVGELFF
TRBV4-1	TRBJ1-2	NA	NA	TGCGCCAGCAGCCCTGGGCCCACTAACTATGGCTACACCTTC	CASSPGPTNYGYTF
TRBV5-4	TRBJ2-2	few	TRBD2	TGTGCCAGCAGCGGTAGCGGGGGGGCCGGAACCGGGGAGCTGTTTTTT	CASSGSGGAGTGELFF
TRBV5-1	TRBJ1-1	NA	NA	TGCGCCAGCAGCCGAGCCTTTGGCACTGAAGCTTTCTTT	CASSRAFGTEAFF
TRBV9	TRBJ1-4	NA	NA	TGTGCCAGCAGCGCCAGGGGCAGAGGTAATGAAAAACTGTTTTTT	CASSARGRGNEKLFF
TRBV6-5	TRBJ1-6	NA	NA	TGTGCCAGCAGTTACGGAGCTCGGAGGCCCCTCCACTTT	CASSYGARRPLHF
TRBV7-6	TRBJ2-1	NA	NA	TGTGCCAGCAGGGGACAAAGCTCCTACAATGAGCAGTTCTTC	CASRGQSSYNEQFF
TRBV19	TRBJ2-3	NA	NA	TGTGCCAGTAGTATTAGGTCAGGTCTCCGGGGAGATACGCAGTATTTT	CASSIRSGLRGDTQYF